The 13 T cell receptor beta chains below all came from one sample that was sequenced in a study of blood T cell repertoires in COVID-19. This table comes from immunoSEQ multiplex PCR, and its TCRdb copy is limited to in-frame clones, with some not included. The sample comprises about 170,000 clones, about 83% of which are singletons, and roughly 3.9% rests with the top ten. Sequenced sample: peripheral blood. The receptor set was obtained from a man aged 18 to 29 with active or convalescent COVID-19.

V and J are TRBV5-1 and TRBJ2-7, with 10 bases lining up with TRBD1. CDR1 and CDR2 (germline): SGHRS, YFSETQ. CDR3 length: 15 residues. V lost 4 bases, J lost 5 bases, and 9 bases stayed unmatched. The CDR3 loop is CASSRQGAEVDEQYV. CDR3 DNA sequence: TGCGCCAGCAGCCGACAGGGGGCGGAGGTAGACGAGCAGTACGTC.

The rearrangement uses TRBV29-1 and TRBJ2-5, with a possible D match to TRBD2 (5 bases). CDR3 length equals 13 residues. Germline CDR1 is SQVTM and CDR2 is ANQGSEA. Trimming took off 2 bases at V and 5 bases at J, with 12 bases between the two ends. Here the CDR3 reads CSVERGMGETQYF. The CDR3 DNA is TGCAGCGTTGAAAGAGGGATGGGGGAGACCCAGTACTTC.

The rearrangement links TRBV28 to TRBJ1-5; D is unresolved. Germline V CDR1 and CDR2: MDHEN, SYDVKM. Trimming left V 7 bases short and J 0 bases short, with 10 bases between. This CDR3 has 14 residues. CDR3 sequence: CASIPPNSNQPQHF. CDR3 coding DNA: TGTGCCAGCATTCCCCCAAATAGCAATCAGCCCCAGCATTTT.

Comment on this clone: This sample includes further DNA sequences coding for the same CDR3. CDR3 nucleotide sequence: TGTGCCAGCTCACCAATTTCTAACACTGAAGCTTTCTTT. This gives the protein CASSPISNTEAFF. The gene calls are TRBV18 and TRBJ1-1; D uncertain. V was shortened by 2 bases and J by 2 bases, with 6 bases between the two germline ends. The CDR3 runs to 13 residues. CDR1 is KGHSH, CDR2 LQKENI, per germline. Full variable domain (rest looked up from reference TRBV18 and TRBJ1-1): NAGVMQNPRHLVRRRGQEARLRCSPMKGHSHVYWYRQLPEEGLKFMVYLQKENIIDESGMPKERFSAEFPKEGPSILRIQQVVRGDSAAYFCASSPISNTEAFFGQGTRLTVV.

The chain is built from TRBV11-1 and TRBJ2-3, with 7 bases fitting TRBD2. V shed 3 bases, J shed 0 bases, and the junction held 3 bases outside the gene matches. This CDR3 has 15 residues. Per germline, CDR1 SGHAT and CDR2 FQDESV (reference sequence). Here the CDR3 DNA reads TGTGCCAGCAGCTTGGGGGACTATAGCACAGATACGCAGTATTTT. It encodes CASSLGDYSTDTQYF. Based on the CDR3 plus reference TRBV11-1 and TRBJ2-3, the full variable domain is EAEVAQSPRYKITEKSQAVAFWCDPISGHATLYWYRQILGQGPELLVQFQDESVVDDSQLPKDRFSAERLKGVDSTLKIQPAELGDSAMYLCASSLGDYSTDTQYFGPGTRLTVL.

The chain is built from TRBV5-1 and TRBJ1-2; 10 positions match TRBD1. Germline V gene sequence: CDR1 SGHRS, CDR2 YFSETQ. This CDR3 contains 14 residues. J gave up 8 bases and V 6 bases, and 10 bases lay outside the gene matches. CDR3 sequence reads: CASTDLDRGQGYTF. DNA of the CDR3: TGCGCCAGCACTGATCTCGACAGGGGGCAGGGCTACACCTTC.

The chain has TRBV6-5 and TRBJ1-2; 10 nucleotides match TRBD1. CDR1 and CDR2 from the germline V gene are MNHEY and SVGAGI. The CDR3 is 15 residues long. With 2 bases clipped from V and 6 bases from J, the junction kept 6 bases outside the gene matches. Written as DNA, the CDR3 is TGTGCCAGCAGTTACCGAGGACAGGGGGAAGATGGCTACACCTTC. This encodes CASSYRGQGEDGYTF.

This sequence joins TRBV7-9 and TRBJ2-7; D perhaps matches TRBD1 (6 bases). CDR1 SEHNR and CDR2 FQNEAQ come from the germline V gene (reference sequence). This CDR3 region has 12 residues. V was shortened by 5 bases and J by 5 bases, with 10 bases between the two germline ends. In nucleotides, the CDR3 is TGTGCCAGCAGCGCTACAGGGAACGAGCAGTACGTC. Amino acids: CASSATGNEQYV.

This clone occurred a few times. The chain uses TRBV7-2 and TRBJ2-7; the D is unclear. There are 12 residues in the CDR3. The V gene's germline CDR1 is SGHTA and CDR2 FQGNSA. Between the trimmed V and J ends, which lost 5 bases and 3 bases, there was a span of 8 bases. The CDR3: CASSASYYEQYF. The CDR3, as DNA: TGTGCCAGCAGCGCCTCCTACTACGAGCAGTACTTC.

The chain combines TRBV24-1 with TRBJ2-1; D gene unclear. Per germline, CDR1 KGHDR and CDR2 SFDVKD. V was trimmed by 4 bases and J by 5 bases, leaving 11 bases between them. The CDR3 runs 14 residues. Here the CDR3 reads CATSEPRSHNEQFF. In DNA, the CDR3 is TGTGCCACCAGTGAGCCGAGAAGTCACAATGAGCAGTTCTTC.

This chain connects TRBV28 to TRBJ1-4, with D perhaps TRBD1 (5 bases). The CDR3 has 14 residues. CDR1 is MDHEN and CDR2 is SYDVKM in the germline V gene. Trimming took off 8 bases at V and 4 bases at J, with 14 bases between the two ends. CDR3 DNA sequence: TGTGCCAGCCTAGGGGCAGTACATAATGAAAAACTGTTTTTT. This encodes CASLGAVHNEKLFF.

A single count supports this clone. At the DNA level, this CDR3 is encoded by other sequences in the same sample as well. The chain joins TRBV7-9 to TRBJ1-5; D unclear. The CDR3 is made up of 14 amino acids. V was cut by 2 bases and J by 4 bases, with 9 bases left in between. CDR1 is SEHNR and CDR2 is FQNEAQ in the germline V gene (reference sequence). CDR3 region: CASSLSTGNQPQHF. For the CDR3, the DNA is TGTGCCAGCAGCTTATCGACGGGGAATCAGCCCCAGCATTTT.

The V gene is TRBV7-2, the J gene TRBJ2-7; D perhaps matches TRBD1 (6 bases). There are 15 residues in the CDR3. V lost 0 bases and J lost 2, with 11 bases in between. Germline V gene lookup returns CDR1 SGHTA and CDR2 FQGNSA. CDR3 sequence: CASSLAVTGAYEQYV. The CDR3 nucleotides read TGTGCCAGCAGCTTAGCCGTGACAGGTGCCTACGAGCAGTACGTC.